The next 6 T cell receptor beta chains were all read from a single sample in a study of blood T cell repertoires in COVID-19. Sequencing was performed with immunoSEQ multiplex PCR; in TCRdb, only in-frame clones are kept and a portion is missing. Among about 300,000 clones listed, about 90% were seen once. Input material: peripheral blood. Receptor source: a man aged 18 to 29 with active or convalescent COVID-19.

J is TRBJ2-3 and V is TRBV6-5; the D is unclear. The CDR3 contains 13 residues. The V end was cut by 6 bases, the J end by 2 bases, with 9 bases between. Looked up from germline, CDR1 is MNHEY and CDR2 is SVGAGI. CDR3 coding DNA: TGTGCCAGCAGGGTCCCCTACACAGATACGCAGTATTTT. This encodes CASRVPYTDTQYF.

J is TRBJ2-3 and V is TRBV7-9; TRBD2 matches 7 bases. The V gene's germline CDR1 is SEHNR and CDR2 FQNEAQ (reference sequence). There are 12 residues in the CDR3. V trimming: 6 bases; J trimming: 5 bases; junction bases outside the gene matches: 2. CDR3 nucleotides: TGTGCCAGCAGAACGGGGGGAGATACGCAGTATTTT. It yields the protein CASRTGGDTQYF.

The rearrangement links TRBV28 to TRBJ2-3, with D possibly TRBD2 on 6 matching bases. The CDR3 loop spans 14 amino acids. The germline V and J ends were trimmed by 2 bases and 0 bases, with 6 bases remaining between them. Germline V lookup: CDR1 MDHEN, CDR2 SYDVKM. The CDR3 region has the DNA TGTGCCAGCAGTTTACGGGGGAGCACAGATACGCAGTATTTT. Protein: CASSLRGSTDTQYF.

CDR3 coding DNA: TGTGCCAGCAGTTACGCCGGACAGGGAGGCTATGGCTACACCTTC. The encoded protein is CASSYAGQGGYGYTF. The chain combines TRBV6-2 or TRBV6-3 with TRBJ1-2; 8 bases are a match to TRBD1. Trimming removed 2 bases from V and 4 bases from J; junction bases left unmatched: 6. CDR1 and CDR2 (germline): MNHEY, SVGEGT. The CDR3 length is 15 residues.

The rearrangement links TRBV13 to TRBJ2-5; D not certain. Looked up from germline, CDR1 is PRHDT and CDR2 is FYEKMQ (reference sequence). This CDR3 comprises 13 residues. V was trimmed by 5 bases and J by 4 bases, leaving 11 bases between them. CDR3 loop: CASSQTHAETQYF. CDR3 bases: TGTGCCAGCAGCCAGACTCATGCAGAGACCCAGTACTTC.

This chain uses TRBV4-3 with TRBJ2-7, with D hard to call. Deletions cut 0 bases from V and 6 bases from J, with 12 bases between. The CDR3 is 14 residues long. Germline CDR1 is LGHNA and CDR2 is YSLEER. The CDR3 protein is CASSQETLTREQYF. CDR3 coding DNA: TGCGCCAGCAGCCAAGAGACCCTGACTCGCGAGCAGTACTTC.